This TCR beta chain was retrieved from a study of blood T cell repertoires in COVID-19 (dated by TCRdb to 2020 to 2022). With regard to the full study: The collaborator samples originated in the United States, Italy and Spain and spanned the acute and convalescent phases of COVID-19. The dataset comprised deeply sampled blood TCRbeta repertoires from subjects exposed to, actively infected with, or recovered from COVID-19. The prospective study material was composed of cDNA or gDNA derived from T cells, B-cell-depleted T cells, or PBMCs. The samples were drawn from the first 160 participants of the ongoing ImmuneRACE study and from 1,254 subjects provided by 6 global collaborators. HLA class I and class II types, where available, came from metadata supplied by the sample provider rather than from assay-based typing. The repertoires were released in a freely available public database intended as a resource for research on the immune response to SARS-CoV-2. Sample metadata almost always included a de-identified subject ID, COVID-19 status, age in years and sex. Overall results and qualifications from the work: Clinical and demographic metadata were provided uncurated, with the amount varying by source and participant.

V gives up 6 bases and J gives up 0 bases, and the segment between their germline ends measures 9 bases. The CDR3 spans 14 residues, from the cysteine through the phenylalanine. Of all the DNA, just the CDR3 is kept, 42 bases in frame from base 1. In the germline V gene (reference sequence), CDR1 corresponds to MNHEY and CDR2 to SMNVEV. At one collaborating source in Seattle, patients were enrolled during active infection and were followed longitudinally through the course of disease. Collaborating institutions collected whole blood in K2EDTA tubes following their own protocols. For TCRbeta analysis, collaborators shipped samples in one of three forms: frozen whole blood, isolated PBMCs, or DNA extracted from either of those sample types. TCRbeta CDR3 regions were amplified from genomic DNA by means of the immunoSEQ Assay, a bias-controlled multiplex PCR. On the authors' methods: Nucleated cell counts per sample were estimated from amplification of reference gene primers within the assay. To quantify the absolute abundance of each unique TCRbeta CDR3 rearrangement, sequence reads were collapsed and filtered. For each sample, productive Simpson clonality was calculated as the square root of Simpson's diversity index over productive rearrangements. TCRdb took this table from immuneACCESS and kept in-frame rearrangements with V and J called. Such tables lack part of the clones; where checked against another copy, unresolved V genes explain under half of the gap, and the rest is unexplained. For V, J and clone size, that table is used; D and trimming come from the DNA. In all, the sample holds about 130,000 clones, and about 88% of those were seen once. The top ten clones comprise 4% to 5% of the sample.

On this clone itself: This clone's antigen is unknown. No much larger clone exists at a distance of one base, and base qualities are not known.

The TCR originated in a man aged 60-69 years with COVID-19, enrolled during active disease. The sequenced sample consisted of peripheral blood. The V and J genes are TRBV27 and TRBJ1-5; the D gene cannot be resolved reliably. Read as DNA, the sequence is TGTGCCAGCAGGGGAGGCTTTAGCAATCAGCCCCAGCATTTT. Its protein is CASRGGFSNQPQHF.